Presented here are 15 T cell receptor beta chains from one specimen sequenced in a study of Ad26.COV2.S vaccination and SARS-CoV-2 variants. Method: immunoSEQ multiplex PCR; TCRdb's copy keeps in-frame clones and lacks some. The repertoire has 300,000 to 400,000 clones, just over 85% of them found once; the top ten carry under 2%. Treatment of the sample: around 19 received Ad26.COV2.S at low or high dose, single or two shots; several received placebo; per-sample allocation not given. On day 63 after the first injection, vaccine and placebo recipients gave samples. Sequencing used peripheral blood, obtained in a trial of Ad26.COV2.S vaccine versus placebo. These receptors were taken from a person aged 18 to 65 who received the Ad26.COV2.S COVID-19 vaccine or a placebo.

This clone was seen repeatedly, ten times or more. This sequence joins TRBV14 and TRBJ2-7; D is possibly TRBD2 (5 bases). Germline assignment: CDR1 SGHDN and CDR2 FVKESK. The CDR3 sequence is 13 residues long. V gave up 6 bases and J gave up 3 bases, with 12 bases separating them. This chain's CDR3 is CASREDVGYEQYF. DNA for the CDR3: TGTGCCAGCAGGGAGGACGTCGGCTACGAGCAGTACTTC. The variable domain in full, with the rest retrieved from reference TRBV14 and TRBJ2-7, is EAGVTQFPSHSVIEKGQTVTLRCDPISGHDNLYWYRRVMGKEIKFLLHFVKESKQDESGMPNNRFLAERTGGTYSTLKVQPAELEDSGVYFCASREDVGYEQYFGPGTRLTVT.

The CDR3 is CASRTRGAEAFF. As DNA, the CDR3 is TGTGCCAGCAGAACTCGGGGTGCGGAAGCTTTCTTT. The chain uses TRBV6-5 and TRBJ1-1; D is unclear. This CDR3 contains 12 residues. Trimming removed 6 bases at V and 8 bases at J, with 13 bases between. Germline lookup yields CDR1 MNHEY and CDR2 SVGAGI.

This rearrangement joins TRBV10-1 to TRBJ1-1, with D tentatively TRBD1 (5 bases). CDR3 length: 14 amino acids. Germline CDR1 is WNHNN and CDR2 is SYGVQD (reference sequence). Trimming cost V 7 bases and J 4 bases, with 16 bases left between them. The CDR3 protein is CASTRTGGSTEAFF. CDR3 coding DNA: TGCGCCAGCACCCGGACCGGGGGGAGCACTGAAGCTTTCTTT.

The V gene is TRBV5-1, the J gene TRBJ2-5; TRBD1 agrees at 7 bases. J was trimmed by 1 base and V by 4 bases; bases with no gene match: 7. CDR1 SGHRS and CDR2 YFSETQ come from the germline V gene. The CDR3 has 15 residues. CDR3 sequence: CASSQGVALQETQYF. In DNA, the CDR3 is TGCGCCAGCAGCCAGGGGGTAGCTCTCCAAGAGACCCAGTACTTC.

The rearrangement links TRBV5-4 to TRBJ2-2; TRBD1 might be the D (5 bases). The CDR3 has 15 residues. The germline V and J ends were trimmed by 3 bases and 2 bases, with 11 bases remaining between them. Germline lookup yields CDR1 SGHNT and CDR2 YYREEE (reference sequence). The CDR3 spells CASSSGIGNTGELFF. CDR3 bases: TGTGCCAGCAGCTCAGGGATTGGAAACACCGGGGAGCTGTTTTTT.

The V gene is TRBV6-2 or TRBV6-3, the J gene TRBJ2-3; 9 nucleotides line up with TRBD1. V lost 5 bases and J lost 10; bases outside the gene matches: 13. Germline V CDR1 and CDR2: MNHEY, SVGEGT. The CDR3 is 15 residues long. The CDR3 protein is CASSTGTGTYGAQYF. The CDR3 DNA reads as TGTGCCAGCAGTACCGGGACAGGGACGTATGGTGCGCAGTATTTT.

This chain joins TRBV6-5 and TRBJ2-7; 7 nucleotides align to TRBD1. V shed 9 bases and J 2 bases; nucleotides not matched to a gene: 10. Germline CDR1 and CDR2: MNHEY and SVGAGI. This CDR3 has 14 residues. The CDR3 DNA reads as TGTGCCAGTGCCCGAGGCAGGGGGACCTACGAGCAGTACTTC. This encodes CASARGRGTYEQYF.

Turning to this clone: Other DNA sequences in the same sample also yield this CDR3. The chain recombines TRBV5-1 with TRBJ1-1; 7 bases fit TRBD1. The CDR3 has 14 residues. Germline values: CDR1 SGHRS, CDR2 YFSETQ. After removal of 3 bases from V and 1 base from J, the junction contained 3 bases not matched to a gene. The CDR3 spells CASSSGQPNTEAFF. The CDR3 DNA reads TGCGCCAGCAGCTCGGGACAGCCGAACACTGAAGCTTTCTTT.

CDR3 amino acids: CASSLNIYSTDTQYF. The CDR3, as DNA: TGCGCCAGCAGTCTGAATATTTATAGCACAGATACGCAGTATTTT. The chain has TRBV4-1 and TRBJ2-3, with D hard to call. V lost 6 bases and J 0 bases, leaving 13 bases between the germline ends. From germline, CDR1 is MGHRA and CDR2 YSYEKL. This CDR3 has 15 amino acids.

The rearrangement uses TRBV25-1 and TRBJ2-7, with a weak D call TRBD1 (6 bases). Trimming removed 2 bases from V and 6 bases from J, with 20 bases in between. Germline V gene data show CDR1 as MGHDK and CDR2 as SYGVNS. This CDR3 comprises 16 residues. The CDR3 reads CASSENYGTRGLEQYF. The DNA of the CDR3 is TGTGCCAGCAGTGAAAATTACGGGACACGGGGTCTCGAGCAGTACTTC.

The CDR3: CASSYTENTEAFF. CDR3 bases: TGTGCCAGCAGTTACACAGAAAACACTGAAGCTTTCTTT. The chain employs TRBV2 and TRBJ1-1; no firm D call. CDR3 length: 13 amino acids. The ends were cut back, 5 bases at V and 2 bases at J, with 9 bases in the middle. CDR1 SNHLY and CDR2 FYNNEI come from the germline V gene. The full variable domain, its missing parts supplied by reference TRBV2 and TRBJ1-1, is EPEVTQTPSHQVTQMGQEVILRCVPISNHLYFYWYRQILGQKVEFLVSFYNNEISEKSEIFDDQFSVERPDGSNFTLKIRSTKLEDSAMYFCASSYTENTEAFFGQGTRLTVV.

The rearrangement joins TRBV27 to TRBJ1-2; 7 bases are a match to TRBD1. V was pared by 6 bases and J by 8 bases, with 15 bases of the junction left unmatched. The germline CDR1 and CDR2 sequences are MNHEY and SMNVEV (reference sequence). CDR3 size: 15 residues. CDR3 DNA sequence: TGTGCCAGCAGCCAAGCAGGGGGACCTTGGCCCGGCTACACCTTC. It translates to CASSQAGGPWPGYTF.

This sequence joins TRBV7-9 and TRBJ1-1, with D maybe TRBD1 (5 bases). Germline CDR1 SEHNR, CDR2 FQNEAQ (reference sequence). Trimming took 7 bases from V and 11 from J, leaving 20 bases between them. This CDR3 spans 13 amino acids. CDR3 loop: CASKPGRTLGAFF. The CDR3 DNA is TGTGCCAGCAAGCCGGGACGGACGTTGGGGGCTTTCTTT. Using reference TRBV7-9 and TRBJ1-1 for the parts outside the CDR3, the full variable domain is DTGVSQNPRHKITKRGQNVTFRCDPISEHNRLYWYRQTLGQGPEFLTYFQNEAQLEKSRLLSDRFSAERPKGSFSTLEIQRTEQGDSAMYLCASKPGRTLGAFFGQGTRLTVV.

The chain combines TRBV29-1 with TRBJ2-5; D not certain. The CDR3 is 12 residues long. V was trimmed by 8 bases and J by 5 bases, leaving 15 bases between them. Germline CDR1 is SQVTM and CDR2 is ANQGSEA. The CDR3 here is CSFLGYSETQYF. The CDR3 nucleotides are TGCAGCTTTCTCGGATATTCGGAGACCCAGTACTTC.

The V call is TRBV27, the J call TRBJ2-7, with unresolved D. CDR1 MNHEY and CDR2 SMNVEV come from the germline V gene (reference sequence). The V end lost 4 bases, the J end lost 3 bases, and 13 bases lay between the germline ends. The CDR3 covers 14 residues. The CDR3 bases are TGTGCCAGCAGTTCTCTTGGACGGTACTACGAGCAGTACTTC. It codes for CASSSLGRYYEQYF.